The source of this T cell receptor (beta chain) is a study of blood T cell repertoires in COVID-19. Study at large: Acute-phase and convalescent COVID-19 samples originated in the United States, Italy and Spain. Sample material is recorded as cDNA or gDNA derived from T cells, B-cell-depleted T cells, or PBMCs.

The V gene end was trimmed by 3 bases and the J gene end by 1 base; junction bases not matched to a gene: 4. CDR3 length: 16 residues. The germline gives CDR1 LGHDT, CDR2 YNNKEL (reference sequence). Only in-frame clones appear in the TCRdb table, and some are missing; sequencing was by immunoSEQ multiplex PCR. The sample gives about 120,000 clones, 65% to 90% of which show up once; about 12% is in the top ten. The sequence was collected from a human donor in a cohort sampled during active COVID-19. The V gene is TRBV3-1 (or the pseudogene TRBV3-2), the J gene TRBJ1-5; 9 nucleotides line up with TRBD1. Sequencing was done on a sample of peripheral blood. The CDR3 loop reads CASSHGTGISNQPQHF. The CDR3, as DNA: TGTGCCAGCAGCCACGGGACAGGGATCAGCAATCAGCCCCAGCATTTT.